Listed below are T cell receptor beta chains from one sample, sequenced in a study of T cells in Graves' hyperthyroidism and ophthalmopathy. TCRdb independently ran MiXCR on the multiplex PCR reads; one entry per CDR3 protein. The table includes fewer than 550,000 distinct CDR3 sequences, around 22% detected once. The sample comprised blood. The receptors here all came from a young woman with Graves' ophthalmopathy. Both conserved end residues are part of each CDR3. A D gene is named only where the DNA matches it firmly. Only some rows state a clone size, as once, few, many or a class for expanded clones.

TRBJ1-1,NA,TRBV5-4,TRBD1,CASSGGQGRSTEAFF,TGTGCCAGCAGCGGGGGACAGGGACGGAGCACTGAAGCTTTCTTT
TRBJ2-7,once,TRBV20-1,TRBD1,CSARDILDRGRSYEQYF,TGCAGTGCTAGAGATATCCTCGACAGGGGCCGAAGCTACGAGCAGTACTTC
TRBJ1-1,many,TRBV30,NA,CAWSSLFEAFF,TGTGCCTGGAGTTCCCTTTTTGAAGCTTTCTTT
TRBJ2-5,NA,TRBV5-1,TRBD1,CASSLQTGGQETQYF,TGCGCCAGCAGCCTCCAAACAGGGGGCCAAGAGACCCAGTACTTC
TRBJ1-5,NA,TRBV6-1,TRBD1,CASATRGMFKGSQPQHF,TGTGCCAGCGCCACCAGGGGGATGTTTAAAGGGAGTCAGCCCCAGCATTTT
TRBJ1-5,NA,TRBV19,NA,CASSGRTHNQPQHF,TGTGCCAGTAGTGGTCGGACACACAATCAGCCCCAGCATTTT
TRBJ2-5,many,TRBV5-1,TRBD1,CASSWDSHQETQYF,TGCGCCAGCAGCTGGGACAGCCACCAAGAGACCCAGTACTTC
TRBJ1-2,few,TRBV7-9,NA,CASSFAANYGYTF,TGTGCCAGCAGCTTTGCCGCCAACTATGGCTACACCTTC
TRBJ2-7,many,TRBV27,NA,CASSSSSFGRYEQYF,TGTGCCAGCAGCTCTAGCAGTTTTGGACGATACGAGCAGTACTTC
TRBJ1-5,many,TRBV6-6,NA,CASSNKYPRTDYLNQPQHF,TGTGCCAGCAGTAACAAATACCCCCGGACCGACTATCTGAATCAGCCCCAGCATTTT
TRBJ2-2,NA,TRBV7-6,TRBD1,CASSPQQDRYTGELFF,TGTGCCAGCAGCCCACAACAGGACAGGTACACCGGGGAGCTGTTTTTT
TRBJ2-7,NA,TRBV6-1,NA,CASSRIEVYGTSYEQYF,TGTGCCAGCAGCCGAATCGAAGTGTATGGTACCTCCTACGAGCAGTACTTC
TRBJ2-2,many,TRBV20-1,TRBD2,CSAKPGLAGGGVGELFF,TGCAGTGCTAAGCCGGGACTAGCGGGGGGAGGAGTCGGGGAGCTGTTTTTT
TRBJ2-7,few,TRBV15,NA,CATSKLQGEDLRQQYF,TGTGCCACCAGCAAGTTACAGGGTGAGGACTTACGGCAGCAGTACTTC
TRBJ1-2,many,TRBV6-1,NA,CASSEAWRNYGYTF,TGTGCCAGCAGTGAAGCGTGGCGGAACTATGGCTACACCTTC
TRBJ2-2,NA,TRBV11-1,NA,CASSLALERATNTGELFF,TGTGCCAGCAGCTTAGCGCTCGAGCGGGCCACGAACACCGGGGAGCTGTTTTTT
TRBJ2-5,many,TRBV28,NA,CASTRGGLIETQYF,TGTGCCAGCACCCGGGGAGGATTAATCGAGACCCAGTACTTC
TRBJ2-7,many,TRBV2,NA,CASSDRDSGEQYF,TGTGCCAGCAGTGACAGGGACTCGGGCGAGCAGTACTTC